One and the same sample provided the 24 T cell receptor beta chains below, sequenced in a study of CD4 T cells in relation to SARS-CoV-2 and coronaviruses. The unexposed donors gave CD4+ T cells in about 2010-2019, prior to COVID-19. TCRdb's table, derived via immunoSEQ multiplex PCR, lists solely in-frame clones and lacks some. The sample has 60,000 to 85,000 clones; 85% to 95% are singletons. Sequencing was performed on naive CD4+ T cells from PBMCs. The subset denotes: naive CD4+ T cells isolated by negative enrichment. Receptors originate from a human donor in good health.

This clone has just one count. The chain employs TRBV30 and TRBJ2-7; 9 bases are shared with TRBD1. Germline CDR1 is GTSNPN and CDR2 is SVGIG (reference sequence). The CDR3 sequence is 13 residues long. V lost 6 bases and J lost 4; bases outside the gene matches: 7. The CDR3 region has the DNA TGTGCCTGTAGTCTGGACAGGGGTTACGAGCAGTACTTC. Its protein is CACSLDRGYEQYF.

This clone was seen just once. CDR3 sequence reads: CATSRDLGGASTGELFF. The CDR3 DNA reads as TGTGCCACCAGCAGAGATTTGGGGGGGGCCAGCACCGGGGAGCTGTTTTTT. The V and J genes are TRBV15 and TRBJ2-2; weak D call: TRBD2 (7 bases). The V end was cut by 0 bases, the J end by 4 bases, with 15 bases between. The CDR3 consists of 17 residues. Germline assignment: CDR1 LNHNV and CDR2 YYDKDF (reference sequence).

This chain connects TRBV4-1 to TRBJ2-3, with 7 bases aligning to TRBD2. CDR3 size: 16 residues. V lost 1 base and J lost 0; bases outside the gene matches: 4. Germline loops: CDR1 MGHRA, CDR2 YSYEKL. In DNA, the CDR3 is TGCGCCAGCAGCCAAGCACTAGCGACGAGCACAGATACGCAGTATTTT. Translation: CASSQALATSTDTQYF.

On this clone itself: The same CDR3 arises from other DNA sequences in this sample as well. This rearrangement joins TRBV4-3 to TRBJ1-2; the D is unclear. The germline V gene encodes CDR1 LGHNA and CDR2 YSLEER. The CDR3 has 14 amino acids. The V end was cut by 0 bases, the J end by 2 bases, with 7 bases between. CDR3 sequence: CASSQDSRNYGYTF. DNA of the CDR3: TGCGCCAGCAGCCAAGATTCCAGGAACTATGGCTACACCTTC.

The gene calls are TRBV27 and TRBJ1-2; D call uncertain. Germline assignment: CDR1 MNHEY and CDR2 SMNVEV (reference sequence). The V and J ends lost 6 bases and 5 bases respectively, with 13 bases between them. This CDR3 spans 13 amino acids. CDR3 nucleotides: TGTGCCAGCAGGCCTACAGACAATTATGGCTACACCTTC. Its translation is CASRPTDNYGYTF.

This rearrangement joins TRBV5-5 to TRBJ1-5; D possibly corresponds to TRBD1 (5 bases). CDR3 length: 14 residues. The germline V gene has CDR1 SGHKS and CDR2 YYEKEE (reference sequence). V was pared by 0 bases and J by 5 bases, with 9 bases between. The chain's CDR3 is CASSLVTADQPQHF. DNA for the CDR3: TGTGCCAGCAGCTTGGTGACAGCTGATCAGCCCCAGCATTTT. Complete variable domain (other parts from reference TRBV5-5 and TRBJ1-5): DAGVTQSPTHLIKTRGQQVTLRCSPISGHKSVSWYQQVLGQGPQFIFQYYEKEERGRGNFPDRFSARQFPNYSSELNVNALLLGDSALYLCASSLVTADQPQHFGDGTRLSIL.

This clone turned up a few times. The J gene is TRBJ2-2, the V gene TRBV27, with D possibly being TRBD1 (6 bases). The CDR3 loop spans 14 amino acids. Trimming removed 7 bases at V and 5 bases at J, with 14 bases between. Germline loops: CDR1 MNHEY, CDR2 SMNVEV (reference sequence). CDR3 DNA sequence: TGTGCCAGCAACCCCTTCAGGGGTACCGGGGAGCTGTTTTTT. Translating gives CASNPFRGTGELFF.

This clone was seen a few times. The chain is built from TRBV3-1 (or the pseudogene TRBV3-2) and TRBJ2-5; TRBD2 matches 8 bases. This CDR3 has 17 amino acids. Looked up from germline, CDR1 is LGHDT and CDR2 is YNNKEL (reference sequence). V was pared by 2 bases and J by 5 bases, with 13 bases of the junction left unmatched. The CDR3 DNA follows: TGTGCCAGCAGCCAACTCCGGGAGGGCCTGAGATTGGAGACCCAGTACTTC. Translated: CASSQLREGLRLETQYF.

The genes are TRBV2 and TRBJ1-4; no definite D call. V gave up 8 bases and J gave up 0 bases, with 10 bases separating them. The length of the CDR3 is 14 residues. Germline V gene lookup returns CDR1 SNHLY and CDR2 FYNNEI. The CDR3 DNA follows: TGTGCCAGCGTAGCACTCGCAACTAATGAAAAACTGTTTTTT. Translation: CASVALATNEKLFF.

The CDR3 region has the DNA TGTGCCAGCAGCCCGGGACTAGCGGGGGGACTATCCGAGCAGTACTTC. Translation gives CASSPGLAGGLSEQYF. The chain combines TRBV3-1 (or the pseudogene TRBV3-2) with TRBJ2-7, with TRBD2 matching 15 bases. Per the germline V gene, CDR1 is LGHDT and CDR2 is YNNKEL (reference sequence). Unmatched junction bases numbered 7, after V lost 4 bases and J lost 6 bases. There are 16 residues in the CDR3.

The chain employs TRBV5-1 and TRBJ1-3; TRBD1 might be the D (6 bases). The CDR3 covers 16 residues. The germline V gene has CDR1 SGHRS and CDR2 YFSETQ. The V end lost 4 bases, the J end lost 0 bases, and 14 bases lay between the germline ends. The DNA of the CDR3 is TGCGCCAGCAGCCACGGGACACCCAGCTCTGGAAACACCATATATTTT. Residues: CASSHGTPSSGNTIYF.

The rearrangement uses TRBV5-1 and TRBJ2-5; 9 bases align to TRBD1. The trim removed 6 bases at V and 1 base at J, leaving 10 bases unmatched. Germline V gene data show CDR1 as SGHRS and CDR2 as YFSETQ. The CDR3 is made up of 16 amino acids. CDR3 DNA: TGCGCCAGCAAAAAAGAGCCACAGGGGGCCCAAGAGACCCAGTACTTC. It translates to CASKKEPQGAQETQYF.

Written as DNA, the CDR3 is TGTGCCAGCTCACCTGGAACAGGGACGAATGGCTACACCTTC. Protein: CASSPGTGTNGYTF. The rearrangement uses TRBV18 and TRBJ1-2, with a tentative D call TRBD1 (6 bases). This CDR3 contains 14 residues. Germline CDR1 reads KGHSH; CDR2 reads LQKENI. V shed 3 bases and J shed 6 bases, with 14 bases lying between them.

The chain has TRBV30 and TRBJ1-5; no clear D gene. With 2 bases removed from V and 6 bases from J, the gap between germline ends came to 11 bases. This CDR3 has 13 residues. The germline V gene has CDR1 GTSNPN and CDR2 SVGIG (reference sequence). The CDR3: CAWSPGWGQPQHF. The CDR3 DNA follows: TGTGCCTGGAGTCCGGGCTGGGGTCAGCCCCAGCATTTT.

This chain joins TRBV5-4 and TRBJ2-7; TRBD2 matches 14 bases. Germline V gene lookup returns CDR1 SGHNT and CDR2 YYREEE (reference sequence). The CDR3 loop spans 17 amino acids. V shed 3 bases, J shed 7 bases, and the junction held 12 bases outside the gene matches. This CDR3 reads CASSSPGLAGELGEQYF. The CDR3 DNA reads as TGTGCCAGCAGCTCGCCGGGACTAGCGGGAGAACTGGGGGAGCAGTACTTC.

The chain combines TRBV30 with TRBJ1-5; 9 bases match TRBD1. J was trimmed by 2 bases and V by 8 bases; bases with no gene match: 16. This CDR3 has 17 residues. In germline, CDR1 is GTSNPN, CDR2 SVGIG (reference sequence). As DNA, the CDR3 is TGTGCCGACACAGCGGAGGGGACAGGGTTTGGCAATCAGCCCCAGCATTTT. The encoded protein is CADTAEGTGFGNQPQHF.

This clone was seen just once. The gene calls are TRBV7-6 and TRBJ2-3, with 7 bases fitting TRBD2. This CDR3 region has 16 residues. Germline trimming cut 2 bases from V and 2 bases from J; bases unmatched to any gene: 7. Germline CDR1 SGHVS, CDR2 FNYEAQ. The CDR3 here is CASSLLGGSVTDTQYF. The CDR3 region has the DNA TGTGCCAGCAGCTTACTGGGCGGGAGTGTCACAGATACGCAGTATTTT.

The CDR3 protein is CASSLVPGGDTEAFF. The CDR3 DNA is TGTGCCAGCAGCTTAGTTCCGGGGGGGGACACTGAAGCTTTCTTT. V usage is TRBV7-2 and J usage is TRBJ1-1; D might be TRBD1 (5 bases). There are 15 residues in the CDR3. Trimming pared 1 base from V and 3 bases from J, leaving 12 bases between. The V gene's germline CDR1 is SGHTA and CDR2 FQGNSA.

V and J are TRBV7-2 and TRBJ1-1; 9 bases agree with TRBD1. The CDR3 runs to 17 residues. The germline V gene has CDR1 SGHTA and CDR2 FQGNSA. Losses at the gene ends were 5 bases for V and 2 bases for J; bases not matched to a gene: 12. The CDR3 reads CASSIVRGTGQNTEAFF. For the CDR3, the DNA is TGTGCCAGCAGCATCGTTAGAGGGACAGGGCAAAACACTGAAGCTTTCTTT. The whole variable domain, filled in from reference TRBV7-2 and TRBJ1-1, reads GAGVSQSPSNKVTEKGKDVELRCDPISGHTALYWYRQSLGQGLEFLIYFQGNSAPDKSGLPSDRFSAERTGGSVSTLTIQRTQQEDSAVYLCASSIVRGTGQNTEAFFGQGTRLTVV.

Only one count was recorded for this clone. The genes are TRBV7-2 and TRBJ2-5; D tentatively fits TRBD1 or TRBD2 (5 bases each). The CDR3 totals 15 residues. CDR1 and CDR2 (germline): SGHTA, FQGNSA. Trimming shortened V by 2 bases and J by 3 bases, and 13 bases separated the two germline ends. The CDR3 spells CASSLQRGEEETQYF. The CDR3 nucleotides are TGTGCCAGCAGCTTACAGAGGGGAGAGGAAGAGACCCAGTACTTC.

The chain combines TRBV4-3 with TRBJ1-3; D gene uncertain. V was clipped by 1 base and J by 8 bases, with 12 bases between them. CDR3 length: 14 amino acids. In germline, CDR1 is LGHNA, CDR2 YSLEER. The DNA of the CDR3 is TGCGCCAGCAGCCAAGTTCGCCCCGCAGACACCATATATTTT. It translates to CASSQVRPADTIYF.

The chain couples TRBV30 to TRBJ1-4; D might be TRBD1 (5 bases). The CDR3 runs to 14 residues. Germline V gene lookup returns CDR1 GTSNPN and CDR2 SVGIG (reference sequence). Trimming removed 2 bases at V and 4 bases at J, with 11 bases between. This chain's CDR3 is CAWSSGSGNEKLFF. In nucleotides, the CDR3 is TGTGCCTGGAGTTCAGGGTCGGGTAATGAAAAACTGTTTTTT.

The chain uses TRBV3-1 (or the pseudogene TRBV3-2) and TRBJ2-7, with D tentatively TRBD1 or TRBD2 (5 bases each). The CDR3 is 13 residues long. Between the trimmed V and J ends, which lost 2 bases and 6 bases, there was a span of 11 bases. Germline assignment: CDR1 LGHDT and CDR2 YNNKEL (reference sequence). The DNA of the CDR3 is TGTGCCAGCAGCCAACAAAGGGGAGTCGAGCAGTACTTC. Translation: CASSQQRGVEQYF.

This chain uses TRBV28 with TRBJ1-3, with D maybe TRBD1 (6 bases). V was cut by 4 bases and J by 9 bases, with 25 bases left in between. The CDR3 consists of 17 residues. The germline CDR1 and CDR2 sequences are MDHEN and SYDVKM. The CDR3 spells CASSSPNPGQPGGTIYF. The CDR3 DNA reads TGTGCCAGCAGTTCCCCAAACCCCGGACAGCCGGGGGGCACCATATATTTT.